What follows is one TCR beta chain and its context. This entry comes from a study of cytomegalovirus exposure and HLA in healthy donors. Donors consisted of healthy bone marrow donors. The PCR contained 60 Vbeta and 13 Jbeta primers. Generated by immunoSEQ multiplex PCR, the TCRdb table keeps only in-frame clones and is missing some. The sample consists of tens of thousands of clones, about 77% of them appearing once. Sequencing used PBMCs. The origin of this receptor is a man in his forties in good health and CMV-seronegative.

The DNA for the CDR3 is TGCAGCGTTGGTAGGAGGACAGATTCCTACGAGCAGTACTTC. Its protein product is CSVGRRTDSYEQYF. The chain is built from TRBV29-1 and TRBJ2-7; the D gene is possibly TRBD1 (6 bases). Germline V lookup: CDR1 SQVTM, CDR2 ANQGSEA. The CDR3 sequence is 14 residues long. Deletions cut 4 bases from V and 1 base from J, with 14 bases between.